A selection of T cell receptor beta chains follows, all from one sample in a study of blood T cell repertoires in COVID-19. Clones were sequenced by immunoSEQ multiplex PCR, and TCRdb holds only the in-frame ones, with some missing. The repertoire includes about 36,000 clones, over 75% of them detected once, and about 45% sits in the top ten. Sequencing used peripheral blood. Receptors originate from a human donor in a cohort sampled during active or convalescent COVID-19. The donor label of this sample is uncertain. Each CDR3 is given with its conserved first and last residue. D genes are given only for firm matches. Clone size is given for some rows only: seen once, a few or many times, or a class if the clone is expanded.

>TRBJ2-5|-|TRBV14|-
CASSRGTMETQYF
TGTGCCAGCAGCCGGGGGACAATGGAGACCCAGTACTTC
>TRBJ2-1|TRBD2|TRBV6-2/TRBV6-3|once
CASSHGGSLNEQFF
TGTGCCAGCAGCCACGGCGGGAGCTTGAATGAGCAGTTCTTC
>TRBJ1-2|TRBD1|TRBV7-8|-
CASSSSGTVNYGYTF
TGTGCCAGCAGCTCTTCCGGGACAGTAAACTATGGCTACACCTTC
>TRBJ2-5|TRBD2|TRBV2|-
CASTTVSGRASTQYF
TGTGCCAGCACGACGGTGAGCGGGAGGGCCTCGACCCAGTACTTC
>TRBJ2-2|-|TRBV5-1|-
CASSLRTDYTGELFF
TGCGCCAGCAGCTTGAGGACAGACTACACCGGGGAGCTGTTTTTT
>TRBJ1-6|TRBD1|TRBV19|-
CASSSRDRDNSPLHF
TGTGCCAGTAGTTCCCGGGACAGAGATAATTCACCCCTCCACTTT
>TRBJ2-5|-|TRBV9|-
CASSTRTDVKETQYF
TGTGCCAGCAGCACCAGGACAGACGTTAAAGAGACCCAGTACTTC
>TRBJ2-1|TRBD2|TRBV7-2|-
CASSFGLASEQFF
TGTGCCAGCAGCTTCGGACTAGCAAGCGAGCAGTTCTTC
>TRBJ2-7|TRBD1|TRBV7-2|-
CASSRDRSSYEQYF
TGTGCCAGCAGCCGGGACAGGTCCTCCTACGAGCAGTACTTC
>TRBJ2-1|-|TRBV30|-
CAWSVRGLLNNEQFF
TGTGCCTGGAGTGTACGGGGACTCCTAAACAATGAGCAGTTCTTC
>TRBJ1-2|TRBD1|TRBV27|-
CASSAGTGVRGYTF
TGTGCCAGCAGTGCCGGGACAGGGGTAAGAGGCTACACCTTC
>TRBJ1-1|-|TRBV24-1|-
CATSTGSEAFF
TGTGCCACCAGCACAGGATCTGAAGCTTTCTTT
>TRBJ2-1|TRBD2|TRBV29-1|-
CSVLAGTNYNEQFF
TGCAGCGTTCTGGCCGGGACTAACTACAATGAGCAGTTCTTC
>TRBJ2-5|-|TRBV27|-
CASSSLQETQYF
TGTGCCAGCAGTTCCCTCCAAGAGACCCAGTACTTC